This T cell receptor (beta chain) came from a study of blood T cell repertoires in COVID-19. About the research overall: Samples taken during acute and convalescent COVID-19 were collected in the United States, Italy and Spain. PBMCs, B-cell-depleted T cells, or T cells provided the cDNA or gDNA that made up the material.

Germline CDR1 MNHNY, CDR2 SVGAGI (reference sequence). The V and J ends lost 6 bases and 4 bases, in that order; junction bases with no gene match: 9. The length of the CDR3 is 14 residues. The authors' processing: Estimation of nucleated cell counts was performed using reference gene primer amplification. Profiled with immunoSEQ multiplex PCR; TCRdb holds only in-frame clones, not every one. The V and J calls and clone size are taken from that table; D and trimming were inferred from the DNA. The sample lists around 40,000 clones; roughly 89% were seen once. The origin of this receptor is a man over 45 with active COVID-19. Material: peripheral blood. The J gene is TRBJ2-7, the V gene TRBV6-6; TRBD1 matches at 7 bases. Written as DNA, the CDR3 is TGTGCCAGCAGGGCCGGACAGGCTACTTACGAGCAGTACTTC. It encodes CASRAGQATYEQYF.